This T cell receptor beta chain was retrieved from a study of blood T cell repertoires in COVID-19. The germline V gene has CDR1 LNHNV and CDR2 YYDKDF (reference sequence). V lost 1 base, J lost 5 bases, and 8 bases stayed unmatched. CDR3 size: 18 residues. In the original workflow: Amplifying reference gene primers gave estimates of nucleated cell counts. Assay: immunoSEQ multiplex PCR; the TCRdb copy retains only in-frame clones and omits some. Clone size and V and J calls were adopted from that table, with D and trimming inferred from the DNA. The data contain under 200,000 clones, roughly 84% of them singletons.

The sequenced sample was PBMCs or T cells enriched from blood (not recorded which). This TCR derives from a man aged 60-69 years who had recovered from COVID-19. V is TRBV15 and J is TRBJ2-5, with 15 positions matching TRBD2. The CDR3: CATSRGGLAGGNRETQYF. CDR3 bases: TGTGCCACCAGCAGAGGTGGACTAGCGGGGGGGAATCGGGAGACCCAGTACTTC.